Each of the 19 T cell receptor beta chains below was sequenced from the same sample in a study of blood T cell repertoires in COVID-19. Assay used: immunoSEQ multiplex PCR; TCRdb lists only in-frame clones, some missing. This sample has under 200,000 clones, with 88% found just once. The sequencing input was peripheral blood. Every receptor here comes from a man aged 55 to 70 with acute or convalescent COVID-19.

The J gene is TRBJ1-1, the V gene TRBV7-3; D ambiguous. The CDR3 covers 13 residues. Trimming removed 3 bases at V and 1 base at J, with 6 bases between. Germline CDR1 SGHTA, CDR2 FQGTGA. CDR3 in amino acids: CASSFTPNTEAFF. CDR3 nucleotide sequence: TGTGCCAGCAGCTTTACTCCGAACACTGAAGCTTTCTTT.

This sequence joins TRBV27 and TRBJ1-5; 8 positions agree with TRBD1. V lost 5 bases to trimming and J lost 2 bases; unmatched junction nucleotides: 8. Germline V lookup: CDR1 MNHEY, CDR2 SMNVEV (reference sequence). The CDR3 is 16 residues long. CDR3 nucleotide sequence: TGTGCCAGCAGTCCAACGACAGGGGCTGGCAATCAGCCCCAGCATTTT. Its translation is CASSPTTGAGNQPQHF.

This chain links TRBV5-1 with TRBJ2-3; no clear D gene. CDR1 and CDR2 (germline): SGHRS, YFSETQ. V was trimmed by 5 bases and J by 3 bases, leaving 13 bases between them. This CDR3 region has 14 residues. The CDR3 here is CASRTHRRTDTQYF. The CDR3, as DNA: TGCGCCAGCAGGACTCACCGGCGGACAGATACGCAGTATTTT.

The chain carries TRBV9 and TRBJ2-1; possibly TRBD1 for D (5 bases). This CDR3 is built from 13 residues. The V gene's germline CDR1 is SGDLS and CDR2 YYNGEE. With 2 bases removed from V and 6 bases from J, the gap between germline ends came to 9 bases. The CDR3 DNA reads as TGTGCCAGCAGCGTGGCAGGGTCCAATGAGCAGTTCTTC. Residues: CASSVAGSNEQFF.

The CDR3 sequence is CASSRGQGWTGELFF. The CDR3 nucleotides are TGTGCCAGCAGCCGAGGACAGGGGTGGACCGGGGAGCTGTTTTTT. The V and J genes are TRBV5-5 and TRBJ2-2; 9 nucleotides agree with TRBD1. The CDR3 length is 15 residues. Germline V CDR1 and CDR2: SGHKS, YYEKEE (reference sequence). Unmatched junction bases numbered 6, after V lost 4 bases and J lost 5 bases.

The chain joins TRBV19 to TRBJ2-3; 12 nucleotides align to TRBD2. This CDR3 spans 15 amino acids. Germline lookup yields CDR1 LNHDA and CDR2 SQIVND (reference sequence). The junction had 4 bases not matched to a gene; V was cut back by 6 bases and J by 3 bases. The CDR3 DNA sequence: TGTGCCAGTAGACCGACTAGCGGGGGAACAGATACGCAGTATTTT. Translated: CASRPTSGGTDTQYF.

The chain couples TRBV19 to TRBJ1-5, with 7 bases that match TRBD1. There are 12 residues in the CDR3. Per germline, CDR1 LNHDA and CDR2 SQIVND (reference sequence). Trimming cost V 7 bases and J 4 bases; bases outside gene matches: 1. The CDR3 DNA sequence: TGTGCCAGTAAACAGGGGAATCAGCCCCAGCATTTT. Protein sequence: CASKQGNQPQHF.

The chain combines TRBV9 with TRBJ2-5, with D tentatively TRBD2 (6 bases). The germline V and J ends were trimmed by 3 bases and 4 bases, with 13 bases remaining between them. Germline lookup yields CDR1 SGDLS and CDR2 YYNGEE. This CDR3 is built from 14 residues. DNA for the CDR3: TGTGCCAGCAGCGCGACTAGTCTCGGAGAGACCCAGTACTTC. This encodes CASSATSLGETQYF.

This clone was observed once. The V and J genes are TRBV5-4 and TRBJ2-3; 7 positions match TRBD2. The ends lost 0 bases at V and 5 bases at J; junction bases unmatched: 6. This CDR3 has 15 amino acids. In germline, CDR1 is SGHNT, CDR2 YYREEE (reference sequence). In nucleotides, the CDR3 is TGTGCCAGCAGCTTGGGGGCGGGAGTGGGAGATACGCAGTATTTT. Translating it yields CASSLGAGVGDTQYF. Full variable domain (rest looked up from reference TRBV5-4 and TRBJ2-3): ETGVTQSPTHLIKTRGQQVTLRCSSQSGHNTVSWYQQALGQGPQFIFQYYREEENGRGNFPPRFSGLQFPNYSSELNVNALELDDSALYLCASSLGAGVGDTQYFGPGTRLTVL.

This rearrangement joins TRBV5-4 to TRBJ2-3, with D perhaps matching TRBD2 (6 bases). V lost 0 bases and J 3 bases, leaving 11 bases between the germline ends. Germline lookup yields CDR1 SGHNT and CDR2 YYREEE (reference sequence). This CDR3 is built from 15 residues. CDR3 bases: TGTGCCAGCAGCTTGGGAGGGAGGTCAACAGATACGCAGTATTTT. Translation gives CASSLGGRSTDTQYF. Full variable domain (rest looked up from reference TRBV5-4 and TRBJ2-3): ETGVTQSPTHLIKTRGQQVTLRCSSQSGHNTVSWYQQALGQGPQFIFQYYREEENGRGNFPPRFSGLQFPNYSSELNVNALELDDSALYLCASSLGGRSTDTQYFGPGTRLTVL.

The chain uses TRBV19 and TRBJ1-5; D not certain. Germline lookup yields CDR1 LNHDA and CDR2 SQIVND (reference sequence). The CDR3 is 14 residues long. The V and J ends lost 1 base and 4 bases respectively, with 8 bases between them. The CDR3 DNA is TGTGCCAGTAGTATAGCCTATCAAAATCAGCCCCAGCATTTT. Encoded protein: CASSIAYQNQPQHF.

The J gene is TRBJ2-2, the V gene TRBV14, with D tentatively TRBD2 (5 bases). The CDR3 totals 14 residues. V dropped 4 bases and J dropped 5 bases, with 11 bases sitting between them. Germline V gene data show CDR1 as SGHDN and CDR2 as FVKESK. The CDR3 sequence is CASSPTTGTGELFF. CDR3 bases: TGTGCCAGCAGCCCCACAACGGGGACCGGGGAGCTGTTTTTT.

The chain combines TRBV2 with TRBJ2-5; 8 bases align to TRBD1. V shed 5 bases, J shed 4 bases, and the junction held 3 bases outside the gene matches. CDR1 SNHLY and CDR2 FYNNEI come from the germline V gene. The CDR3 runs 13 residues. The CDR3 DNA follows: TGTGCCAGCAGTTTGGACAGGGTAGAGACCCAGTACTTC. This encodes CASSLDRVETQYF.

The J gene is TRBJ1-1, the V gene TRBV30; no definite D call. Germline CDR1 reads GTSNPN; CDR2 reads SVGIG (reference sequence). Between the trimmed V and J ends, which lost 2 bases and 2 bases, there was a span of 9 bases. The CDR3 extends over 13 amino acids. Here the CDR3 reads CAWSQGGNTEAFF. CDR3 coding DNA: TGTGCCTGGAGTCAAGGCGGAAACACTGAAGCTTTCTTT.

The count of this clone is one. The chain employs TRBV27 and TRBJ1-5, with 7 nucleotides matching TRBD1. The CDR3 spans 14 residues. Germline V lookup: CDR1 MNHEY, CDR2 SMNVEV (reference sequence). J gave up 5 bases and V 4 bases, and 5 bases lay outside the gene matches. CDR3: CASSWDSDYQPQHF. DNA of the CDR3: TGTGCCAGCAGTTGGGACAGTGACTATCAGCCCCAGCATTTT.

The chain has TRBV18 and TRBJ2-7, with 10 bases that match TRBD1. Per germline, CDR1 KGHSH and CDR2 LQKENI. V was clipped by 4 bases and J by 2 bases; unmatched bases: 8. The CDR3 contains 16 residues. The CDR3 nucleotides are TGTGCCAGCTCACAACCGGGACAGGGGTCTCCCTACGAGCAGTACTTC. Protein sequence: CASSQPGQGSPYEQYF.

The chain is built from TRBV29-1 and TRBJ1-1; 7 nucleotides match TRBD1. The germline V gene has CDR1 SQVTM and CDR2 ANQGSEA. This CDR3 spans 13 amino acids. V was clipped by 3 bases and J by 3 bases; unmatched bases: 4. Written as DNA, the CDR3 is TGCAGCGTTGAGGTAGGGGGCTACACTGAAGCTTTCTTT. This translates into CSVEVGGYTEAFF.

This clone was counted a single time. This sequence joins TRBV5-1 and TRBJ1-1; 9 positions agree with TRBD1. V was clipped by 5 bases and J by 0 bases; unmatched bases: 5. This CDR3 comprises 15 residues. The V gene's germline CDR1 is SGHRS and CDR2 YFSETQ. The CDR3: CASRPGQGLNTEAFF. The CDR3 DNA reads TGCGCCAGCAGACCGGGACAGGGCCTGAACACTGAAGCTTTCTTT. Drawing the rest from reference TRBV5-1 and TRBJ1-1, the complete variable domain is KAGVTQTPRYLIKTRGQQVTLSCSPISGHRSVSWYQQTPGQGLQFLFEYFSETQRNKGNFPGRFSGRQFSNSRSEMNVSTLELGDSALYLCASRPGQGLNTEAFFGQGTRLTVV.

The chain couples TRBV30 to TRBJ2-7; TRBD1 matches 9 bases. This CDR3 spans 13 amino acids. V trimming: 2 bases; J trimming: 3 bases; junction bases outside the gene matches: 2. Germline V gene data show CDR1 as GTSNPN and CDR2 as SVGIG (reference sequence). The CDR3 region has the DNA TGTGCCTGGAGTCTGGGACAGGGCTACGAGCAGTACTTC. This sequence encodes CAWSLGQGYEQYF.